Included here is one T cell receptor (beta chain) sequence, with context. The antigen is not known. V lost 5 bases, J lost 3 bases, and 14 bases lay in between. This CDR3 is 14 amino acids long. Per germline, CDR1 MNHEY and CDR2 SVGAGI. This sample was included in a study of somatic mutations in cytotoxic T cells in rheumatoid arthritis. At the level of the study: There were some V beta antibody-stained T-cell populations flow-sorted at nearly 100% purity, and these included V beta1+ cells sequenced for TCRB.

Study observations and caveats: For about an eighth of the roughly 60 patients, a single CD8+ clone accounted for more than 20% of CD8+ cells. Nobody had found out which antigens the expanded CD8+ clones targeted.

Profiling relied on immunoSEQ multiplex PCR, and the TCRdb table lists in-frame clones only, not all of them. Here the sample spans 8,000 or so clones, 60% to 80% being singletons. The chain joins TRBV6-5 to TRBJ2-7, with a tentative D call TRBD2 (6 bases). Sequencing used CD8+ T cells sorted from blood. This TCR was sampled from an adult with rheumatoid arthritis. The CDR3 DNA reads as TGTGCCAGCAGTGCCGGGACTTCCTTCTACGAGCAGTACTTC. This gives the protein CASSAGTSFYEQYF.